This entry describes one T cell receptor beta chain. What it recognizes is unknown. The data are from a study of shared clonotypes between healthy human individuals. On the study more broadly: The composition of the donors was a couple of women and a few men aged 18 to 49. Study conclusions and caveats: Naive CD4 clonotypes were shared across a few donors at about 5%. The donor pool, a small one, limited the genetic and exposure-history diversity represented.

Each CD8 memory set brought CD45RO+ cells together with CCR7-negative CD45RA+ TemRA cells. Trimming left V 0 bases short and J 4 bases short, with 10 bases between. This CDR3 is built from 16 residues. CDR1 and CDR2 (germline): MGHRA, YSYEKL. Generated by immunoSEQ multiplex PCR, the TCRdb table keeps only in-frame clones and is missing some. The sample holds about 380,000 clones, approximately 97% seen once. Sequencing input: memory CD8+ T cells sorted from blood. Specified subset: CD45RO+ cells pooled with CCR7-negative TemRA cells. This TCR came from a man aged 30 to 39 in good health. V is TRBV4-1 and J is TRBJ2-6; D is uncertain. This CDR3 reads CASSQESNRGANVLTF. CDR3 sequence (DNA): TGCGCCAGCAGCCAAGAATCTAACCGCGGGGCCAACGTCCTGACTTTC.